Listed below are T cell receptor beta chains from one sample, sequenced in a study of blood T cell repertoires in COVID-19. Profiled with immunoSEQ multiplex PCR; TCRdb holds only in-frame clones, not every one. The sample yields around 150,000 clones, roughly four fifths seen once. The specimen was peripheral blood. Receptor source: a human donor in a cohort sampled during active COVID-19. Each CDR3 is given with its conserved first and last residue. Fields, in order: V gene, J gene, D gene, clone size, CDR3 protein, CDR3 DNA. A D gene is named only where the DNA matches it firmly. Size values are once, few and many counts, or a class for expanded clones, and some rows have none.

>TRBV6-6|TRBJ2-7|TRBD2|once
CASTLGAGGVYEQYF
TGTGCCAGCACCTTAGGGGCGGGAGGCGTGTACGAGCAGTACTTC
>TRBV6-5|TRBJ2-7|-|-
CATRVTDSYEQYF
TGTGCCACCAGAGTGACAGACTCCTACGAGCAGTACTTC
>TRBV4-1|TRBJ1-5|-|-
CASSQDTGDSNQPQHF
TGCGCCAGCAGCCAAGATACGGGGGATAGCAATCAGCCCCAGCATTTT
>TRBV7-6|TRBJ1-1|TRBD1|-
CASSLGQGNTEAFF
TGTGCCAGCAGCTTGGGACAGGGGAACACTGAAGCTTTCTTT
>TRBV18|TRBJ1-2|TRBD1|few
CASSPGTANYGYTF
TGTGCCAGCTCACCCGGGACAGCTAACTATGGCTACACCTTC
>TRBV3-1/TRBV3-2|TRBJ2-1|TRBD2|-
CASSHPSPGLAGEEPNEQFF
TGTGCCAGCAGCCACCCGTCACCGGGACTAGCGGGAGAGGAACCCAATGAGCAGTTCTTC
>TRBV10-2|TRBJ2-1|TRBD2|-
CASRLGTSGLNEQFF
TGCGCCAGCAGACTTGGGACTAGCGGCCTCAATGAGCAGTTCTTC
>TRBV27|TRBJ2-7|TRBD1|-
CASSFGTGSIEQYF
TGTGCCAGCAGTTTCGGGACAGGGTCCATCGAGCAGTACTTC
>TRBV7-3|TRBJ2-1|TRBD2|-
CASSLTSGSGNNEQFF
TGTGCCAGCAGCTTAACTAGCGGGAGTGGAAACAATGAGCAGTTCTTC
>TRBV6-5|TRBJ2-3|TRBD1|once
CASRWTGEADTQYF
TGTGCCAGCAGGTGGACAGGGGAGGCAGATACGCAGTATTTT
>TRBV11-3|TRBJ1-1|-|few
CASSWGGSPF
TGTGCCAGCTCATGGGGAGGGAGTCCCTTT
>TRBV5-1|TRBJ2-1|TRBD2|-
CASSLVLAGNNEQFF
TGCGCCAGCAGCTTGGTACTAGCGGGAAACAATGAGCAGTTCTTC
>TRBV5-5|TRBJ2-7|TRBD1|many
CASSQQTGLVSEQYF
TGTGCCAGCAGCCAACAGACAGGGTTGGTGAGCGAGCAGTACTTC
>TRBV9|TRBJ2-7|TRBD2|-
CASSAGLAGPYYEQYF
TGTGCCAGCAGCGCGGGACTAGCGGGACCTTACTACGAGCAGTACTTC
>TRBV7-2|TRBJ2-5|TRBD1|-
CASSSGGGETQYF
TGTGCCAGCAGCTCAGGGGGTGGGGAGACCCAGTACTTC
>TRBV5-1|TRBJ2-5|-|-
CASRGWEVGQETQYF
TGCGCCAGCAGAGGTTGGGAGGTTGGCCAAGAGACCCAGTACTTC
>TRBV7-2|TRBJ1-1|-|many
CASSFSLGGIEAFF
TGTGCCAGCAGCTTTAGTCTTGGGGGCATTGAAGCTTTCTTT
>TRBV7-8|TRBJ2-7|-|many
CASSPRRDGAYEQYF
TGTGCCAGCAGCCCCAGGAGGGACGGAGCCTACGAGCAGTACTTC
>TRBV9|TRBJ2-1|-|-
CASTAGGAAKNEQFF
TGTGCCAGCACCGCTGGAGGGGCGGCAAAAAATGAGCAGTTCTTC
>TRBV18|TRBJ2-7|TRBD2|-
CASSPGLVSYEQYF
TGTGCCAGCTCACCGGGACTAGTATCCTACGAGCAGTACTTC
>TRBV4-3|TRBJ2-2|-|-
CASSQALTAGELFF
TGCGCCAGCAGCCAAGCCCTTACTGCCGGGGAGCTGTTTTTT
>TRBV21-1|TRBJ2-3|-|-
CASSKGSRETSSTDTQYF
TGTGCCAGCAGCAAAGGATCCAGGGAAACTAGCTCCACAGATACGCAGTATTTT
>TRBV6-5|TRBJ1-2|TRBD1|-
CASSYDEGQPRGYTF
TGTGCCAGCAGTTACGATGAGGGACAGCCACGGGGCTACACCTTC
>TRBV7-3|TRBJ1-2|TRBD1|once
CASSGQGDYGYTF
TGTGCCAGCAGCGGACAGGGGGACTATGGCTACACCTTC
>TRBV28|TRBJ1-6|-|-
CASSLNGNLSPLHF
TGTGCCAGCAGTTTAAACGGGAATCTTTCACCCCTCCACTTT
>TRBV10-3|TRBJ1-1|TRBD1|-
CATRDRQDTEAFF
TGTGCCACCCGGGACAGGCAAGACACTGAAGCTTTCTTT
>TRBV14|TRBJ2-3|-|-
CASSQVGGASTDTQYF
TGTGCCAGCAGCCAAGTGGGGGGGGCCAGCACAGATACGCAGTATTTT
>TRBV19|TRBJ1-2|-|-
CASRDSSYGYTF
TGTGCCAGTAGAGACAGTAGCTATGGCTACACCTTC
>TRBV7-6|TRBJ2-5|TRBD1|-
CASSRAQGQGAETQYF
TGTGCCAGCAGCCGAGCCCAGGGACAGGGGGCTGAGACCCAGTACTTC
>TRBV7-2|TRBJ2-3|TRBD2|-
CASSWGGTSGRLDTQYF
TGTGCCAGCAGCTGGGGGGGGACTAGCGGGAGACTGGATACGCAGTATTTT
>TRBV3-1/TRBV3-2|TRBJ1-5|-|once
CASSHRAQPQHF
TGTGCCAGCAGCCACAGGGCTCAGCCCCAGCATTTT
>TRBV10-3|TRBJ2-2|TRBD1|-
CAISDRGQGAVGELFF
TGTGCCATCAGTGATCGGGGACAGGGGGCGGTCGGGGAGCTGTTTTTT
>TRBV4-3|TRBJ2-3|-|-
CASSQAGAGADTQYF
TGCGCCAGCAGCCAAGCAGGGGCTGGAGCAGATACGCAGTATTTT
>TRBV24-1|TRBJ1-1|TRBD1|-
CATSAGTGVLGTEAFF
TGTGCCACCAGTGCGGGGACAGGGGTTTTGGGCACTGAAGCTTTCTTT
>TRBV6-2/TRBV6-3|TRBJ2-1|TRBD2|-
CASSPGLAGYNEQFF
TGTGCCAGCAGCCCTGGACTAGCGGGGTACAATGAGCAGTTCTTC
>TRBV7-2|TRBJ2-1|-|-
CASSLSPAGWGYNEQFF
TGTGCCAGCAGCTTAAGTCCGGCGGGATGGGGTTACAATGAGCAGTTCTTC
>TRBV18|TRBJ1-5|-|-
CASSPGLNSTGRLYQPQHF
TGTGCCAGCTCACCTGGGCTAAACTCGACCGGGAGACTTTATCAGCCCCAGCATTTT